This entry lists 4 T cell receptor beta chains sequenced from one sample in a study of T cell responses to AZD1222 COVID-19 vaccine. Using immunoSEQ multiplex PCR, the repertoire was profiled, and TCRdb retains in-frame clones only, with some absent. Counted here are around 120,000 clones, approximately 90% occurring once; the ten biggest clones make up around 14%. The sequencing here drew on peripheral blood, taken on day 0 of AZD1222 vaccination. The receptors derive from an adult in good health.

The chain carries TRBV7-9 and TRBJ2-5; the D call may be TRBD1 or TRBD2 (5 bases each). Germline V gives CDR1 SEHNR, CDR2 FQNEAQ (reference sequence). The V end lost 8 bases, the J end lost 3 bases, and 13 bases lay between the germline ends. This CDR3 spans 13 amino acids. CDR3 nucleotides: TGTGCCAGCCGCCTGGGGGTAAAAGAGACCCAGTACTTC. The encoded protein is CASRLGVKETQYF. Full variable domain (remainder filled in from reference TRBV7-9 and TRBJ2-5): DTGVSQNPRHKITKRGQNVTFRCDPISEHNRLYWYRQTLGQGPEFLTYFQNEAQLEKSRLLSDRFSAERPKGSFSTLEIQRTEQGDSAMYLCASRLGVKETQYFGPGTRLLVL.

The chain has TRBV7-2 and TRBJ1-1; TRBD1 might be the D (5 bases). The V gene's germline CDR1 is SGHTA and CDR2 FQGNSA. V lost 5 bases and J 11 bases, leaving 18 bases between the germline ends. The CDR3 is 13 residues long. The CDR3 coding sequence is TGTGCCAGCAGCGCCCCTTCGCAGGGAGCGGCTTTCTTT. Translating it yields CASSAPSQGAAFF.

V and J are TRBV18 and TRBJ2-5, with D perhaps matching TRBD2 (5 bases). The CDR3 runs 15 residues. Between the trimmed V and J ends, which lost 3 bases and 3 bases, there was a span of 14 bases. Per germline, CDR1 KGHSH and CDR2 LQKENI. The CDR3 sequence is CASSPSRTAKETQYF. The CDR3 DNA reads as TGTGCCAGCTCACCTTCCCGGACTGCGAAAGAGACCCAGTACTTC.

This chain links TRBV4-3 with TRBJ1-1; D uncertain. Trimming stripped 1 base from V and 3 bases from J, with 15 bases between. CDR3 length: 16 amino acids. Looked up from germline, CDR1 is LGHNA and CDR2 is YSLEER. CDR3 DNA: TGCGCCAGCAGCCAAGGACGCGCGGGTTTTGACACTGAAGCTTTCTTT. Protein product: CASSQGRAGFDTEAFF.